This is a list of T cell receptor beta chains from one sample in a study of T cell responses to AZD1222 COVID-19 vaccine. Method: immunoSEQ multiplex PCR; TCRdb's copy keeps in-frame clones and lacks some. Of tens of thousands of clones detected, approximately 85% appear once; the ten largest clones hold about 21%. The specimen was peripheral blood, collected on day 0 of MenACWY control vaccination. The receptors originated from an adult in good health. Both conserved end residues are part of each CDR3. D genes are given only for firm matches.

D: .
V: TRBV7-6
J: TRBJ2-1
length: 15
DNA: TGTGCCAGCAGCTTAGCAGGGCCGCCCTACAATGAGCAGTTCTTC
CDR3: CASSLAGPPYNEQFF

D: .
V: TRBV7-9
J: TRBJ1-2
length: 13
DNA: TGTGCCAGCAGTTCTCTCGGTACGGGGGGCTACACCTTC
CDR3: CASSSLGTGGYTF

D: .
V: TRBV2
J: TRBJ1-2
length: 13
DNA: TGTGCCAGCAGGGATACAGGGAATTATGGCTACACCTTC
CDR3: CASRDTGNYGYTF

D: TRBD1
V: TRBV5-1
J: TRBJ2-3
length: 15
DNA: TGCGCCAGCAGCAACGGGACAGCAGGAACAGATACGCAGTATTTT
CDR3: CASSNGTAGTDTQYF

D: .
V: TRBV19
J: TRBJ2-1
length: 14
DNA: TGTGCCAGTAGACCGTTCGGTGACTACAATGAGCAGTTCTTC
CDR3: CASRPFGDYNEQFF

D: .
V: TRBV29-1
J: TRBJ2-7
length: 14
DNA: TGCAGCGTAAGTGTAGACCGGTACTCCTACGAGCAGTACTTC
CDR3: CSVSVDRYSYEQYF

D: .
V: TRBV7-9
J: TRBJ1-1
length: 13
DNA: TGTGCCAGCAGCCGTTCGGGGGGAGATGAAGCTTTCTTT
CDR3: CASSRSGGDEAFF

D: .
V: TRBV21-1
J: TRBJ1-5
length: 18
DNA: TGTGCCAGCAGCAGGGACCAGGGGATTCTCCTTAGCAATCAGCCCCAGCATTTT
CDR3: CASSRDQGILLSNQPQHF

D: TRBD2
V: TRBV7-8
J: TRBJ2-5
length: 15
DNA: TGTGCCAGCAGCTTAAGTGGTAGCGGGAGTGAGACCCAGTACTTC
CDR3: CASSLSGSGSETQYF

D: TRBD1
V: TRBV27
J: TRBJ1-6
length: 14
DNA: TGTGCCAGCAGTTTACCAGGGGGCGCTTCACCCCTCCACTTT
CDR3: CASSLPGGASPLHF

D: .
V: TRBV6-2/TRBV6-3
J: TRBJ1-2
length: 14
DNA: TGTGCCAGCAGTTCGCGGTATCGGGACTATGGCTACACCTTC
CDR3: CASSSRYRDYGYTF